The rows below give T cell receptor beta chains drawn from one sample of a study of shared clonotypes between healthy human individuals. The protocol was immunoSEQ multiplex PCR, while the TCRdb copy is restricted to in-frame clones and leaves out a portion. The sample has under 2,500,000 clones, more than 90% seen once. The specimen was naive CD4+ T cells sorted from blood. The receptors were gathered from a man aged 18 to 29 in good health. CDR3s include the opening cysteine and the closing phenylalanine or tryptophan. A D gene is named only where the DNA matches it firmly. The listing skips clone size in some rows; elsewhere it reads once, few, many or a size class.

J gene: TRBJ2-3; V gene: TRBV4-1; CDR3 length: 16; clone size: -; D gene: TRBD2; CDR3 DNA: TGCGCCAGCAGCCAAGGTAATAGCGGGAGATCAGATACGCAGTATTTT; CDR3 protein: CASSQGNSGRSDTQYF
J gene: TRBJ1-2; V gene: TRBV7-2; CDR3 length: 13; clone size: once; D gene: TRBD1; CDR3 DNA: TGTGCCAGCAGCTTAAGACAGGGATATGGCTACACCTTC; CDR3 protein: CASSLRQGYGYTF
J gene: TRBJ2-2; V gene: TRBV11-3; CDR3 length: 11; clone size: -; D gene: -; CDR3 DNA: TGTGCCAGCAGCTCCCACCGGGAGCTGTTTTTT; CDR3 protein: CASSSHRELFF
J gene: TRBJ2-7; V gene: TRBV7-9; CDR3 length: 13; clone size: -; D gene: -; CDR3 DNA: TGTGCCAGCAGCCCACGACAAATATACGAGCAGTACTTC; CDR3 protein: CASSPRQIYEQYF
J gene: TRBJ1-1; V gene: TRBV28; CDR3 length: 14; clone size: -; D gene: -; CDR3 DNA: TGTGCCAGCAGTTTATCTACGTGGGCCACTGAAGCTTTCTTT; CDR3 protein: CASSLSTWATEAFF
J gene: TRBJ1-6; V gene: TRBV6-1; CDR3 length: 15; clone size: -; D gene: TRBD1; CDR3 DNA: TGTGCCAGCAGTCCTCTCTTGACAGGGGGGTCTCCCCTCCACTTT; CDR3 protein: CASSPLLTGGSPLHF
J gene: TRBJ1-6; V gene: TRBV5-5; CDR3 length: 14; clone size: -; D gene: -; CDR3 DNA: TGTGCCAGCAGCATGCCCCACAGTAGTTCACCCCTCCACTTT; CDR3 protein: CASSMPHSSSPLHF
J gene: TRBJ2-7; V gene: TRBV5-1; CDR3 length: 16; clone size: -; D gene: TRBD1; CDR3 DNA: TGCGCCAGCAGCTTCACTTCCGGGACAGGGTTGGTCGAGCAGTACTTC; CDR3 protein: CASSFTSGTGLVEQYF
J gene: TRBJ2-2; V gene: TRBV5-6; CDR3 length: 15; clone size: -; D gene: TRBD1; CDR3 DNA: TGTGCCAGCAGCACCCAGACAGGGGTTACCGGGGAGCTGTTTTTT; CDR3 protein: CASSTQTGVTGELFF
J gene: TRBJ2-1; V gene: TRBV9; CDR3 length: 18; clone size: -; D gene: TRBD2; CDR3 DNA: TGTGCCAGCAGCGTAGCGGCGTCTAGCGGGGGGTCCTACAATGAGCAGTTCTTC; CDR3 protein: CASSVAASSGGSYNEQFF
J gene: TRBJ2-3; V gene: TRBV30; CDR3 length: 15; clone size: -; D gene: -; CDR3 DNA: TGTGCCTGGAGTAAAGGGCTCGGGAGCACAGATACGCAGTATTTT; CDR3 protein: CAWSKGLGSTDTQYF
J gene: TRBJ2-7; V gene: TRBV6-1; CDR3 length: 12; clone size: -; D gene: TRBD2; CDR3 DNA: TGTGCCATCCGGACTAGCTCCTACGAGCAGTACTTC; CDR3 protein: CAIRTSSYEQYF
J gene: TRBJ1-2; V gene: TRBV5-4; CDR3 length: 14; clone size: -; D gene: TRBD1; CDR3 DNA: TGTGCCAGCAGCCTCGGGACAGGGTTGCCTAGCTACACCTTC; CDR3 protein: CASSLGTGLPSYTF
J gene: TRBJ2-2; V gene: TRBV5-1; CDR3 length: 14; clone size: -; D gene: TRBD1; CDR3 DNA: TGCGCCAGCCGCCCGACAGGGGGCTCCGGGGAGCTGTTTTTT; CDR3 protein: CASRPTGGSGELFF
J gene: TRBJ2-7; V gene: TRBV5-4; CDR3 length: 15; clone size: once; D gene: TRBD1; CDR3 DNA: TGTGCCAGCAGCTTGGTCGGACAGGGGGCGAACGAGCAGTACTTC; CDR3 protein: CASSLVGQGANEQYF
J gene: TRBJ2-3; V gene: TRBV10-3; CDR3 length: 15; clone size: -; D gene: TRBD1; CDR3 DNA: TGTGCCATCAGAAGGGGGACAGGGTCCACAGATACGCAGTATTTT; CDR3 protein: CAIRRGTGSTDTQYF
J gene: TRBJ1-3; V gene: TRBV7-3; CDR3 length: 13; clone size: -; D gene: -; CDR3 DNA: TGTGCCAGCAGCGCAGGAGGTGGAAACACCATATATTTT; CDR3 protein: CASSAGGGNTIYF
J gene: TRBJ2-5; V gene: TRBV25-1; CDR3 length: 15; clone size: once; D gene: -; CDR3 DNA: TGTGCCAGCAGTGATAGGACCCCAATGGGGGAGACCCAGTACTTC; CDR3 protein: CASSDRTPMGETQYF
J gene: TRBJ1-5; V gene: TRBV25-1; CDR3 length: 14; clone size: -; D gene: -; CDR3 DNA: TGTGCCAGCCGGGAGGGAGGGCGCAATCAGCCCCAGCATTTT; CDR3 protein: CASREGGRNQPQHF
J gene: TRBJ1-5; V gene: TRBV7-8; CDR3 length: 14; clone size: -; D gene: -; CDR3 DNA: TGTGCCAGCAGTAAAGGGAATAGCAATCAGCCCCAGCATTTT; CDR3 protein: CASSKGNSNQPQHF
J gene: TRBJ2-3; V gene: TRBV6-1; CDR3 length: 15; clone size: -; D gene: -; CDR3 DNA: TGTGCCAGCAGTGCTGAGCGAGGCTCCACAGATACGCAGTATTTT; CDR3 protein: CASSAERGSTDTQYF
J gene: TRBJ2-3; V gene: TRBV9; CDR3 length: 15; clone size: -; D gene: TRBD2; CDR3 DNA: TGTGCCAGCAGCGTACTAGCGGGAGCGGAAAATACGCAGTATTTT; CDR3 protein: CASSVLAGAENTQYF
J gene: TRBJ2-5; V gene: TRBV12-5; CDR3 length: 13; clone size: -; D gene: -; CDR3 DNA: TGTGCTAGTGGTTTGTCCCCCGCGGAGACCCAGTACTTC; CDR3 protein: CASGLSPAETQYF
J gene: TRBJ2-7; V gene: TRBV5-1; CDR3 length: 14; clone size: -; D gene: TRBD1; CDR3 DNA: TGCGCCAGCAGCCTACAGGGGCGGTCCTACGAGCAGTACTTC; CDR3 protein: CASSLQGRSYEQYF
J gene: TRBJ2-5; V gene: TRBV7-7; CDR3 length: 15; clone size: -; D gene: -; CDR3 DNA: TGTGCTAGCAGCCAAAACGGGGCGGGCCAGGGTGCCCAGTACTTC; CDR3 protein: CASSQNGAGQGAQYF
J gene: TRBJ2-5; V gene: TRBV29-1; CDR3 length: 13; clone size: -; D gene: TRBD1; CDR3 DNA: TGCAGCGTTGGGACAGGGGGGCGGGAGACCCAGTACTTC; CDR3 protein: CSVGTGGRETQYF
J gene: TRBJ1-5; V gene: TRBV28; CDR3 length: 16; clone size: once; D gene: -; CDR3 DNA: TGTGCCAGCAGTTCCCTGAGGGTCAGCCTCAATCAGCCCCAGCATTTT; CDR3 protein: CASSSLRVSLNQPQHF
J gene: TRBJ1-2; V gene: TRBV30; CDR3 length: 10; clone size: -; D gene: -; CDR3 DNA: TGTGCCTGGAGAGAGATTGGCTACACCTTC; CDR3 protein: CAWREIGYTF
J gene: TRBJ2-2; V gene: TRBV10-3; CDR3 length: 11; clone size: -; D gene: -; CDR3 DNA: TGTGCCATGGGGTACACCGGGGAGCTGTTTTTT; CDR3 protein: CAMGYTGELFF
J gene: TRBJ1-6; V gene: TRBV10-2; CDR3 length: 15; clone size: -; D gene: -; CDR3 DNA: TGCGCCAGCAGACTGACAGTGGGAGACTATTCACCCCTCCACTTT; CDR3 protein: CASRLTVGDYSPLHF
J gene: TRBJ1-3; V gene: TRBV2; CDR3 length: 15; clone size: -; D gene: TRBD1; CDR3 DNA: TGTGCCAGCAGGGAACAGGGGGTTTCTGGAAACACCATATATTTT; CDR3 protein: CASREQGVSGNTIYF
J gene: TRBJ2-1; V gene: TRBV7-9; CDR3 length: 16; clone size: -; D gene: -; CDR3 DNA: TGTGCCAGCAGCTTATTGGGGAACATGGTGACCGGTGAGCAGTTCTTC; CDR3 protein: CASSLLGNMVTGEQFF
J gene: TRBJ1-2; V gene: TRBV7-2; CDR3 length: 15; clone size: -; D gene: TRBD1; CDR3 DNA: TGTGCCAGCAGCTTAGTGACAGGGGCCAACTATGGCTACACCTTC; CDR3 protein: CASSLVTGANYGYTF
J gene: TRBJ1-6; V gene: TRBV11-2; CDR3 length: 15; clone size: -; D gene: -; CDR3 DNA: TGTGCCAGCAGCCCCAGGTGGCAGGGTGCATCACCCCTCCACTTT; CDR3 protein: CASSPRWQGASPLHF
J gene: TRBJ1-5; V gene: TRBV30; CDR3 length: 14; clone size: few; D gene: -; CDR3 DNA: TGTGCCTGGAGTGGGGGGGCTCTGGATCAGCCCCAGCATTTT; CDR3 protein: CAWSGGALDQPQHF
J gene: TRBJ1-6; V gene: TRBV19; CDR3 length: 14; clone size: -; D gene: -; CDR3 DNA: TGTGCCAGTAGTGAGGGGCTATACAATTCACCCCTCCACTTT; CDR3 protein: CASSEGLYNSPLHF
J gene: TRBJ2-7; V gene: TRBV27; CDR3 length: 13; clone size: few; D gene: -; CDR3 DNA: TGTGCCAGCAGGGTAGGGTTCTCCTACGAGCAGTACTTC; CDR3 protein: CASRVGFSYEQYF
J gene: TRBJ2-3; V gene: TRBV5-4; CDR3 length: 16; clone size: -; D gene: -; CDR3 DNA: TGTGCCAGCAGCTTGTCTGGTCTAGGTTTGGCAGATACGCAGTATTTT; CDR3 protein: CASSLSGLGLADTQYF
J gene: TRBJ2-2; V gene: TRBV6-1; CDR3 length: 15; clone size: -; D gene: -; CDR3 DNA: TGTGCCAGCAGTGGATCCCCTCAAGGGACCGGGGAGCTGTTTTTT; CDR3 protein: CASSGSPQGTGELFF
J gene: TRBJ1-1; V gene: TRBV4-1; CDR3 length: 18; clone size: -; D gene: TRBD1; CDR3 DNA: TGCGCCAGCAGCGAGCCCCTTGACAGGGTTTTTATGAACACTGAAGCTTTCTTT; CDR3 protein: CASSEPLDRVFMNTEAFF
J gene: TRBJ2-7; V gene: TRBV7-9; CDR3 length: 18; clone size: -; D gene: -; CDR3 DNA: TGTGCCAGCAGCCGAAAGCCTGGTGTCGGGACGTTCGTACCTGAGCAGTACTTC; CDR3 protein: CASSRKPGVGTFVPEQYF
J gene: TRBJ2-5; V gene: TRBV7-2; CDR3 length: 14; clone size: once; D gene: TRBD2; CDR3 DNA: TGTGCCAGCAGCTTGGGACTAGTTATCGAGACCCAGTACTTC; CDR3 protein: CASSLGLVIETQYF
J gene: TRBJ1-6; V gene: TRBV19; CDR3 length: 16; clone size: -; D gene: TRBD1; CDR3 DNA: TGTGCCAGTCTACAGACAGGGGGGAGCTATAATTCACCCCTCCACTTT; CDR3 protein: CASLQTGGSYNSPLHF